This T cell receptor (beta chain) was profiled in a study of identical twins. V was trimmed by 4 bases and J by 0 bases, leaving 15 bases between them. CDR3 length: 16 residues. Germline CDR1 reads SGHAT; CDR2 reads FQNNGV. TCRdb re-derived calls from the 5' RACE reads in MiXCR, one entry per CDR3 protein. This table has approximately 700,000 distinct CDR3 sequences, 18% appearing once. The same specimen was also included in a second study, on T cells expressing NK-cell markers.

This TCR derives from a woman under 30 in good health. The sequenced sample consisted of PBMCs. The chain is built from TRBV11-2 and TRBJ2-5; weak D call: TRBD2 (6 bases). The CDR3 region is CASSSTGGPYQETQYF. The CDR3 nucleotides read TGTGCCAGCAGCTCTACCGGGGGACCGTACCAAGAGACCCAGTACTTC.